The sequence of this TCR beta chain was determined in a study of post-analysis software for immune sequencing data. Regarding the study as a whole: The five TRBV segments detected at higher frequency in patients than in controls included TRBV5-6, TRBV5-1 and TRBV20-1.

A few counts support this clonotype. What it binds is not known. Unique molecular identifiers featured in each of the TCR beta cDNA libraries. Each CDR3 protein gets one entry after TCRdb re-called the PCR reads with MiXCR. Altogether about 160,000 distinct CDR3 sequences are present, 35% to 40% being singletons, with the ten largest covering roughly 28%. Germline assignment: CDR1 MNHEY and CDR2 SVGAGI. This CDR3 spans 15 amino acids. The V end lost 6 bases, the J end lost 2 bases, and 15 bases lay between the germline ends. This specimen consisted of blood, obtained after autologous hematopoietic stem cell transplantation. The TCR comes from a girl aged 5-17 years with multiple sclerosis. The chain couples TRBV6-5 to TRBJ2-3; D remains ambiguous. The CDR3 spells CASSSEARYTDTQYF. The DNA of the CDR3 is TGTGCCAGCAGCTCCGAGGCCCGGTACACAGATACGCAGTATTTT.